This T cell receptor (beta chain) originates from a study of T-cell memory formation after mild COVID-19. In TCRdb, the 5' RACE reads were re-called with MiXCR into one record per CDR3 protein. This sample carries around 180,000 distinct CDR3 sequences, about a sixth of them seen once, and the ten largest clones take 2% to 2.5%. The source material was PBMCs or a T cell subset sorted from them (not recorded which). The receptor was derived from an adult woman who had mild COVID-19 (a few samples of this study predate the infection). Cell type and time point are not known.

Here the CDR3 DNA reads TGCAGTTCCAGAGGTGGAGACAGGAGTAACTATGGCTACACCTTC. Translated: CSSRGGDRSNYGYTF. J is TRBJ1-2 and V is TRBV20-1; tentative D call: TRBD1 (6 bases). The CDR3 is 15 residues long. Trimming cost V 8 bases and J 1 base, with 20 bases left between them. CDR1 and CDR2 (germline): DFQATT, SNEGSKA (reference sequence).